One and the same sample provided the 13 T cell receptor beta chains below, sequenced in a study of T-cell reconstitution after alpha-beta-depleted transplantation in children. Preparing the TCRbeta library involved the use of unique molecular identifiers. MiXCR, applied by TCRdb to the PCR reads, yields one record per CDR3 protein. The table records over 150,000 distinct CDR3 sequences, about 14% of them present only once. This sample comprised PBMCs from the stem cell graft donor, obtained from the stem cell graft. The receptor source for this set is a human donor who donated a stem cell graft to a child with acute lymphoblastic leukemia.

This clonotype came up many times. The chain combines TRBV6-1 with TRBJ1-1; D might be TRBD1 (6 bases). The CDR3 loop spans 15 amino acids. The V gene lost 5 bases and the J gene lost 7 bases, with 20 bases spanning the gap. Looked up from germline, CDR1 is MNHNS and CDR2 is SASEGT. In nucleotides, the CDR3 is TGTGCCAGCAGTCCCACTCCGGGACAAGGGGTTGAAGCTTTCTTT. This translates into CASSPTPGQGVEAFF.

This clonotype was found many times. The J gene is TRBJ2-3, the V gene TRBV3-1; D uncertain. Trimming took off 4 bases at V and 2 bases at J, with 10 bases between the two ends. In germline, CDR1 is LGHDT, CDR2 YNNKEL (reference sequence). The CDR3 totals 14 residues. As DNA, the CDR3 is TGTGCCAGCAGCCTTCCCGAGTCCACAGATACGCAGTATTTT. This codes for CASSLPESTDTQYF.

This clonotype was seen ten or more times. The chain couples TRBV6-1 to TRBJ2-1; 9 bases fit TRBD1. The length of the CDR3 is 18 residues. Germline lookup yields CDR1 MNHNS and CDR2 SASEGT. The trim removed 5 bases at V and 4 bases at J, leaving 15 bases unmatched. CDR3 nucleotides: TGTGCCAGCAGTCCGGACAGGGGCGCCCATTTCTCTTACAATGAGCAGTTCTTC. Translation: CASSPDRGAHFSYNEQFF.

The J gene is TRBJ1-4, the V gene TRBV5-1; TRBD1 aligns across 7 bases. Germline CDR1 SGHRS, CDR2 YFSETQ. The J segment lost 6 bases and the V segment lost 4 bases, leaving 6 bases of the junction unmatched. The CDR3 length is 14 residues. The CDR3 reads CASSPDRADEKLFF. The CDR3, as DNA: TGCGCCAGCAGCCCCGACAGGGCTGATGAAAAACTGTTTTTT.

The chain links TRBV3-1 to TRBJ2-2, with D perhaps matching TRBD2 (5 bases). V dropped 1 base and J dropped 6 bases, with 9 bases sitting between them. The CDR3 loop spans 14 amino acids. Germline CDR1 and CDR2: LGHDT and YNNKEL (reference sequence). The CDR3, as DNA: TGTGCCAGCAGCCAAGCGGGCGGGTCCGGGGAGCTGTTTTTT. Protein sequence: CASSQAGGSGELFF.

This sequence joins TRBV18 and TRBJ2-1, with D perhaps matching TRBD2 (7 bases). The CDR3 length is 18 residues. V lost 1 base and J lost 5, with 21 bases in between. Germline CDR1 is KGHSH and CDR2 is LQKENI. The CDR3 DNA reads TGTGCCAGCTCACCACTTGAGTCGGGGGGCGGTACAAACAATGAGCAGTTCTTC. Its translation: CASSPLESGGGTNNEQFF.

This clonotype came up many times. V gene TRBV15 combines with J gene TRBJ2-1; D remains unclear. The V and J ends lost 1 base and 0 bases respectively, with 7 bases between them. Germline assignment: CDR1 LNHNV and CDR2 YYDKDF (reference sequence). The CDR3 loop spans 15 amino acids. The DNA of the CDR3 is TGTGCCACCAGCAGAGTGACGGTCTCCTACAATGAGCAGTTCTTC. Protein sequence: CATSRVTVSYNEQFF.

The gene calls are TRBV18 and TRBJ2-7; possible D gene TRBD2, 5 bases. This CDR3 spans 14 amino acids. With 5 bases removed from V and 5 bases from J, the gap between germline ends came to 16 bases. Per the germline V gene, CDR1 is KGHSH and CDR2 is LQKENI. The CDR3 is CASSTDFGSHEQYF. The CDR3 DNA is TGTGCCAGCTCAACGGACTTTGGGAGTCACGAGCAGTACTTC.

This clonotype has at least ten counts. This chain's CDR3 is CASSSQTTLNTGELFF. The CDR3 bases are TGTGCCAGCAGTTCCCAAACGACTCTTAACACCGGGGAGCTGTTTTTT. V gene TRBV6-5 combines with J gene TRBJ2-2; unclear D gene. The V gene's germline CDR1 is MNHEY and CDR2 SVGAGI. This CDR3 spans 16 amino acids. V lost 4 bases, J lost 2 bases, and 14 bases lay in between.

This clonotype was seen repeatedly, ten times or more. The chain couples TRBV7-9 to TRBJ2-5, with no clear D. The V and J ends lost 3 bases and 5 bases respectively, with 19 bases between them. CDR3 length: 16 residues. CDR1 and CDR2 (germline): SEHNR, FQNEAQ (reference sequence). CDR3 region: CASSFPTVLNRETQYF. CDR3 in DNA: TGTGCCAGCAGCTTTCCGACGGTCCTCAACCGGGAGACCCAGTACTTC.

This clonotype was seen a few times. This chain joins TRBV5-1 and TRBJ1-2, with 9 nucleotides matching TRBD1. The CDR3 runs to 15 residues. V trimming: 5 bases; J trimming: 4 bases; junction bases outside the gene matches: 9. Germline lookup yields CDR1 SGHRS and CDR2 YFSETQ. The CDR3 DNA reads as TGCGCCAGCAGACATACAGGGGGCGCTGGCTATGGCTACACCTTC. Protein: CASRHTGGAGYGYTF.

This clonotype came up a few times. This CDR3 is CASRYSGGGTSPLHF. The CDR3 DNA sequence: TGTGCCAGCAGATACTCGGGAGGGGGCACCTCACCCCTCCACTTT. The V call is TRBV11-2, the J call TRBJ1-6; 7 positions match TRBD1. The V and J ends lost 6 bases and 10 bases, in that order; junction bases with no gene match: 12. The CDR3 is 15 residues long. In germline, CDR1 is SGHAT, CDR2 FQNNGV.

Many counts were recorded for this clonotype. The chain employs TRBV20-1 and TRBJ1-3; D not resolved. Trimming shortened V by 1 base and J by 2 bases, and 9 bases separated the two germline ends. Germline V lookup: CDR1 DFQATT, CDR2 SNEGSKA (reference sequence). The CDR3 is 14 amino acids. The DNA of the CDR3 is TGCAGTGCTAGAGGAGGTTCGGCTGGAAACACCATATATTTT. It is translated as CSARGGSAGNTIYF.